This entry lists 29 T cell receptor beta chains sequenced from one sample in a study of OX40 agonist ivuxolimab in advanced cancers. This table comes from immunoSEQ multiplex PCR, and its TCRdb copy is limited to in-frame clones, with some not included. Of about 73,000 clones detected, 90% appear once; the ten largest clones hold 9.5% to 13%. The specimen was CD4+ or CD8+ T cells sorted from blood, collected in a trial of the OX40 agonist ivuxolimab. The receptors stem from an adult with an advanced solid tumor such as melanoma, head and neck, liver or kidney cancer.

V gene TRBV28 combines with J gene TRBJ1-5; possible D gene TRBD1, 6 bases. The CDR3 runs 13 residues. Germline V CDR1 and CDR2: MDHEN, SYDVKM. Trimming removed 6 bases at V and 5 bases at J, with 11 bases between. The CDR3, as DNA: TGTGCCAGCAGAGACCAGGGGTATCAGCCCCAGCATTTT. It is translated as CASRDQGYQPQHF.

This chain joins TRBV9 and TRBJ2-1; no definite D call. V lost 4 bases to trimming and J lost 5 bases, with 4 bases between them. Germline CDR1 is SGDLS and CDR2 is YYNGEE. The CDR3 is made up of 11 amino acids. CDR3 loop: CASSSNNEQFF. Written as DNA, the CDR3 is TGTGCCAGCAGCTCAAACAATGAGCAGTTCTTC.

This clone was counted a single time. The rearrangement uses TRBV2 and TRBJ1-3, with unresolved D. This CDR3 comprises 10 residues. CDR1 SNHLY and CDR2 FYNNEI come from the germline V gene. Deletions cut 7 bases from V and 4 bases from J, with 2 bases between. The CDR3 protein is CASIGNTIYF. The CDR3 DNA is TGTGCCAGCATAGGAAACACCATATATTTT.

This clone has ten or more counts. The chain carries TRBV6-1 and TRBJ1-2, with D maybe TRBD1 (6 bases). The length of the CDR3 is 13 residues. The ends were cut back, 5 bases at V and 4 bases at J, with 11 bases in the middle. The germline CDR1 and CDR2 sequences are MNHNS and SASEGT. The CDR3 bases are TGTGCCAGCAGTCTACAGGGCAGCTATGGCTACACCTTC. Its translation is CASSLQGSYGYTF.

J is TRBJ2-7 and V is TRBV19; possibly TRBD1 for D (5 bases). The CDR3 runs 12 residues. Germline V gene sequence: CDR1 LNHDA, CDR2 SQIVND (reference sequence). V dropped 5 bases and J dropped 5 bases, with 10 bases sitting between them. Here the CDR3 DNA reads TGTGCCAGTAGTCAGGGATCCAACGAGCAGTACTTC. Translating gives CASSQGSNEQYF.

The genes are TRBV7-3 and TRBJ2-2; D may be TRBD2 (5 bases). Germline CDR1 reads SGHTA; CDR2 reads FQGTGA. V was trimmed by 5 bases and J by 6 bases, leaving 19 bases between them. The length of the CDR3 is 16 residues. The CDR3 DNA follows: TGTGCCAGCAGCCAAAAAGTTAGCGTGGGAGCCGGGGAGCTGTTTTTT. Its protein is CASSQKVSVGAGELFF. The full variable domain, completed using reference TRBV7-3 and TRBJ2-2, is GAGVSQTPSNKVTEKGKYVELRCDPISGHTALYWYRQSLGQGPEFLIYFQGTGAADDSGLPNDRFFAVRPEGSVSTLKIQRTERGDSAVYLCASSQKVSVGAGELFFGEGSRLTVL.

This clone was counted between two and nine times. The V and J genes are TRBV7-9 and TRBJ2-3; the D gene is possibly TRBD2 (5 bases). Germline CDR1 and CDR2: SEHNR and FQNEAQ (reference sequence). The CDR3 contains 13 residues. V lost 4 bases to trimming and J lost 2 bases, with 7 bases between them. CDR3 residues: CASSSRDTDTQYF. DNA for the CDR3: TGTGCCAGCAGCTCCCGGGACACAGATACGCAGTATTTT.

The chain combines TRBV10-3 with TRBJ2-7, with 9 positions matching TRBD2. The CDR3 sequence is 13 residues long. CDR1 is ENHRY, CDR2 SYGVKD, per germline. The CDR3 here is CASWRGGLGEQYF. CDR3 in DNA: TGTGCGAGCTGGCGGGGGGGCTTGGGTGAGCAGTACTTC.

The CDR3 DNA reads as TGTGCCAGTAGACAAGGGTACACTGAAGCTTTCTTT. It specifies CASRQGYTEAFF. This sequence joins TRBV19 and TRBJ1-1; D is ambiguous. Germline loops: CDR1 LNHDA, CDR2 SQIVND (reference sequence). The V end lost 6 bases, the J end lost 3 bases, and 8 bases lay between the germline ends. The CDR3 is 12 amino acids.

The chain combines TRBV4-1 with TRBJ1-4; tentative D call: TRBD1 (6 bases). V dropped 2 bases and J dropped 0 bases, with 10 bases sitting between them. The CDR3 is 16 residues long. Germline V CDR1 and CDR2: MGHRA, YSYEKL. The CDR3 DNA reads as TGCGCCAGCAGCCAAATAGCAGGGGCAACTAATGAAAAACTGTTTTTT. It encodes CASSQIAGATNEKLFF.

J is TRBJ2-7 and V is TRBV6-5; D is uncertain. This CDR3 comprises 14 residues. CDR1 and CDR2 from the germline V gene are MNHEY and SVGAGI. The ends were cut back, 6 bases at V and 2 bases at J, with 14 bases in the middle. The CDR3 DNA is TGTGCCAGCAGCCCCTTGTATGGGCCCTACGAGCAGTACTTC. The encoded protein is CASSPLYGPYEQYF.

The V gene is TRBV5-1, the J gene TRBJ2-7; unclear D gene. Trimming pared 2 bases from V and 7 bases from J, leaving 13 bases between. There are 13 residues in the CDR3. CDR1 is SGHRS and CDR2 is YFSETQ in the germline V gene. DNA for the CDR3: TGCGCCAGCAGCTTTAGTCCTTTTAGGGAGCAGTACTTC. Protein sequence: CASSFSPFREQYF.

The V call is TRBV6-1, the J call TRBJ1-2; possible D gene TRBD1, 5 bases. The CDR3 length is 11 residues. Germline V lookup: CDR1 MNHNS, CDR2 SASEGT. V dropped 10 bases and J dropped 4 bases, with 10 bases sitting between them. The CDR3 nucleotides are TGTGCCACGCAGGGTGCCTATGGCTACACCTTC. Protein product: CATQGAYGYTF.

This rearrangement joins TRBV25-1 to TRBJ1-5, with D uncertain. The V end lost 5 bases, the J end lost 3 bases, and 11 bases lay between the germline ends. Germline CDR1 reads MGHDK; CDR2 reads SYGVNS. The CDR3 contains 14 residues. The CDR3 DNA reads as TGTGCCAGCAGTTTGGGCGCTGACAATCAGCCCCAGCATTTT. It translates to CASSLGADNQPQHF.

This clone was detected once. The chain couples TRBV5-4 to TRBJ2-3; unclear D gene. This CDR3 comprises 12 residues. V lost 2 bases and J lost 4, with 5 bases in between. Germline values: CDR1 SGHNT, CDR2 YYREEE (reference sequence). CDR3 sequence: CASSFGADTQYF. Written as DNA, the CDR3 is TGTGCCAGCAGCTTTGGCGCAGATACGCAGTATTTT.

The chain combines TRBV7-9 with TRBJ2-1; D call uncertain. The CDR3 runs 11 residues. V was trimmed by 5 bases and J by 8 bases, leaving 7 bases between them. Germline V gene lookup returns CDR1 SEHNR and CDR2 FQNEAQ (reference sequence). The CDR3 region has the DNA TGTGCCAGCAGCCCGGCCCATGAGCAGTTCTTC. Its protein is CASSPAHEQFF. Drawing the rest from reference TRBV7-9 and TRBJ2-1, the complete variable domain is DTGVSQNPRHKITKRGQNVTFRCDPISEHNRLYWYRQTLGQGPEFLTYFQNEAQLEKSRLLSDRFSAERPKGSFSTLEIQRTEQGDSAMYLCASSPAHEQFFGPGTRLTVL.

This chain joins TRBV18 and TRBJ1-2; no clear D. The CDR3 spans 14 residues. V lost 2 bases, J lost 7 bases, and 14 bases lay in between. The germline gives CDR1 KGHSH, CDR2 LQKENI. The CDR3 is CASSPTDEVTGYTF. Written as DNA, the CDR3 is TGTGCCAGCTCACCAACAGACGAGGTTACTGGCTACACCTTC.

This chain uses TRBV18 with TRBJ1-1; D not resolved. This CDR3 has 14 residues. Germline CDR1 and CDR2: KGHSH and LQKENI. The V and J ends lost 3 bases and 4 bases respectively, with 12 bases between them. In DNA, the CDR3 is TGTGCCAGCTCACCTTGGACCGAGCTCACTGAAGCTTTCTTT. Its translation is CASSPWTELTEAFF.

This rearrangement joins TRBV9 to TRBJ1-4, with D hard to call. CDR3 size: 14 residues. From germline, CDR1 is SGDLS and CDR2 YYNGEE. With 1 base removed from V and 8 bases from J, the gap between germline ends came to 12 bases. CDR3 DNA sequence: TGTGCCAGCAGCGTATTAGGGAGTGGGGAAAAACTGTTTTTT. Translated, it gives CASSVLGSGEKLFF.

The V and J genes are TRBV5-4 and TRBJ1-1; no reliable D call. Trimming cost V 3 bases and J 1 base, with 10 bases left between them. Germline V gene sequence: CDR1 SGHNT, CDR2 YYREEE (reference sequence). This CDR3 comprises 14 residues. Written as DNA, the CDR3 is TGTGCCAGCAGCTCGCTGACCGAGAACACTGAAGCTTTCTTT. Translated, it gives CASSSLTENTEAFF. Filled out from reference TRBV5-4 and TRBJ1-1, the complete variable domain reads ETGVTQSPTHLIKTRGQQVTLRCSSQSGHNTVSWYQQALGQGPQFIFQYYREEENGRGNFPPRFSGLQFPNYSSELNVNALELDDSALYLCASSSLTENTEAFFGQGTRLTVV.

Written as DNA, the CDR3 is TGTGCCAGTAGTATAGACCTAGGACAGGGAATAACAGATACGCAGTATTTT. Its protein is CASSIDLGQGITDTQYF. This chain uses TRBV19 with TRBJ2-3; 8 bases are a match to TRBD1. Germline assignment: CDR1 LNHDA and CDR2 SQIVND (reference sequence). This CDR3 is built from 17 residues. V lost 0 bases, J lost 3 bases, and 8 bases stayed unmatched.

The V gene is TRBV27, the J gene TRBJ2-7; 7 bases match TRBD2. This CDR3 is 14 amino acids long. V dropped 4 bases and J dropped 4; count of bases not matched to a gene: 7. Germline V gives CDR1 MNHEY, CDR2 SMNVEV (reference sequence). As DNA, the CDR3 is TGTGCCAGCAGTTCAGCGGGGCCCCTATACGAGCAGTACTTC. Its protein is CASSSAGPLYEQYF.

This clone was detected once. The V call is TRBV2, the J call TRBJ1-2; D may be TRBD1 (6 bases). Trimming took off 10 bases at V and 2 bases at J, with 11 bases between the two ends. CDR3 length: 12 residues. Per the germline V gene, CDR1 is SNHLY and CDR2 is FYNNEI. In DNA, the CDR3 is TGTGCCACCGGAGGGGGGAACTATGGCTACACCTTC. Amino acid sequence: CATGGGNYGYTF.

The chain is built from TRBV5-6 and TRBJ2-3; D call uncertain. This CDR3 region has 13 residues. Per the germline V gene, CDR1 is SGHDT and CDR2 is YYEEEE. Deletions cut 4 bases from V and 5 bases from J, with 11 bases between. CDR3 sequence (DNA): TGTGCCAGCAGCCCGGCTAACGGAGATACGCAGTATTTT. This translates into CASSPANGDTQYF. Using reference TRBV5-6 and TRBJ2-3 for the parts outside the CDR3, the full variable domain is DAGVTQSPTHLIKTRGQQVTLRCSPKSGHDTVSWYQQALGQGPQFIFQYYEEEERQRGNFPDRFSGHQFPNYSSELNVNALLLGDSALYLCASSPANGDTQYFGPGTRLTVL.

The chain uses TRBV2 and TRBJ2-3; no definite D call. Germline assignment: CDR1 SNHLY and CDR2 FYNNEI. This CDR3 has 14 residues. The V and J ends lost 4 bases and 2 bases respectively, with 10 bases between them. Here the CDR3 DNA reads TGTGCCAGCAGTGTATGGCAGAACACAGATACGCAGTATTTT. It yields the protein CASSVWQNTDTQYF.

The gene calls are TRBV29-1 and TRBJ2-1; TRBD1 matches 8 bases. The CDR3 covers 11 residues. Germline V lookup: CDR1 SQVTM, CDR2 ANQGSEA. Trimming cost V 7 bases and J 5 bases; bases outside gene matches: 1. Here the CDR3 DNA reads TGCAGCGCGACAGGGGACAATGAGCAGTTCTTC. Translated, it gives CSATGDNEQFF.

V and J are TRBV10-3 and TRBJ2-7; TRBD2 might be the D (6 bases). The CDR3 spans 14 residues. The V end was cut by 4 bases, the J end by 5 bases, with 15 bases between. In germline, CDR1 is ENHRY, CDR2 SYGVKD. CDR3 DNA sequence: TGTGCCATCAGTGTAACGGGGGACCTAGACGAGCAGTACTTC. It codes for CAISVTGDLDEQYF.

The chain is built from TRBV4-1 and TRBJ2-3; no firm D call. The CDR3 runs 14 residues. Trimming shortened V by 1 base and J by 3 bases, and 8 bases separated the two germline ends. Germline values: CDR1 MGHRA, CDR2 YSYEKL. The CDR3, as DNA: TGCGCCAGCAGCCAAGTTTTCGAGACAGATACGCAGTATTTT. This translates into CASSQVFETDTQYF.

This sequence joins TRBV6-5 and TRBJ2-1; D perhaps matches TRBD2 (6 bases). This CDR3 comprises 16 residues. From germline, CDR1 is MNHEY and CDR2 SVGAGI. With 2 bases removed from V and 0 bases from J, the gap between germline ends came to 11 bases. The CDR3: CASSYGFGSSYNEQFF. DNA for the CDR3: TGTGCCAGCAGTTACGGTTTCGGGAGCTCCTACAATGAGCAGTTCTTC.